The subject of this entry is one TCR beta chain. CDR1 and CDR2 (germline): SGHDT, YYEEEE. The CDR3 is made up of 15 amino acids. Deletions cut 7 bases from V and 2 bases from J, with 18 bases between. Study processing details: Quantification of nucleated cells was approximated via reference gene primer amplification. Sequencing was performed with immunoSEQ multiplex PCR; in TCRdb, only in-frame clones are kept and a portion is missing. V and J calls and clone size come straight from that table; D and trimming were deduced from the DNA. There are around 310,000 clones in the sample; roughly 86% occur only once, and around 9% lies in the top ten. The data derive from a study of blood T cell repertoires in COVID-19. Whole-study context: Sample material is recorded as cDNA or gDNA derived from T cells, B-cell-depleted T cells, or PBMCs.

The study recruited people aged roughly 18 to 100 years across about two dozen US areas. Sequenced material: PBMCs or T cells enriched from blood (not recorded which). This sequence joins TRBV5-6 and TRBJ1-2, with TRBD1 as a possible D gene (6 bases). This TCR derives from a woman aged 30 to 39 who had recovered from COVID-19. The CDR3 spells CASSLGGTPNYGYTF. Here the CDR3 DNA reads TGTGCCAGCTCCCTCGGGGGGACACCCAACTATGGCTACACCTTC.